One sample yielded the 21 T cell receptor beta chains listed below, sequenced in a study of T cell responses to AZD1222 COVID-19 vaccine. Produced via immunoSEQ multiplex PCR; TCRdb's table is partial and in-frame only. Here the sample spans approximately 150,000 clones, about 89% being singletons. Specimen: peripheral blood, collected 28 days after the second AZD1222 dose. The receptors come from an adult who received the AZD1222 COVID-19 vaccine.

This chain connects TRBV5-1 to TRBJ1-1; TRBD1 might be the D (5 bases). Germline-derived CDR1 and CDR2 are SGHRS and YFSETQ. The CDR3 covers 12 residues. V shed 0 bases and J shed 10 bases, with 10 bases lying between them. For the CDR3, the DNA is TGCGCCAGCAGCTTGGAGTCCGGGGGAGCTTTCTTT. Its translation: CASSLESGGAFF.

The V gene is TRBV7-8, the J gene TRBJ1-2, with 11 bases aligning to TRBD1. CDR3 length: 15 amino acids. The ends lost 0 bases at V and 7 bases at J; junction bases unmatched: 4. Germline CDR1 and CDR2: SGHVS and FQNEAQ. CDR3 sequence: CASSLADRGLGGYTF. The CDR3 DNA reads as TGTGCCAGCAGCTTAGCGGACAGGGGGCTTGGTGGCTACACCTTC.

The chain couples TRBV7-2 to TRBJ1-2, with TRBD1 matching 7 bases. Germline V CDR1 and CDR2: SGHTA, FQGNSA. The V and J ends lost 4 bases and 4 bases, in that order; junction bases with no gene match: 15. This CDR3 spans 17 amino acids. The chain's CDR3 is CASSYSLVGGSSYGYTF. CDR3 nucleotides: TGTGCCAGCAGCTATTCGCTCGTAGGGGGCTCAAGCTATGGCTACACCTTC.

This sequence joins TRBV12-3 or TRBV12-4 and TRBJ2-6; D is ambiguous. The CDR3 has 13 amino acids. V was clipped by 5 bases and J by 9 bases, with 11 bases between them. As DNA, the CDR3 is TGTGCCAGCAGTCCCAAACGGAACAACGTCCTGACTTTC. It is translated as CASSPKRNNVLTF.

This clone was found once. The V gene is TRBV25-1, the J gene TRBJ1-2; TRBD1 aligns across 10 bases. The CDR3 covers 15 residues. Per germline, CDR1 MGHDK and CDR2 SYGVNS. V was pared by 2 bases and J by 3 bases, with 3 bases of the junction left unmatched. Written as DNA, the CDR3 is TGTGCCAGCAGTGAAGGGACAGGGGCATACTATGGCTACACCTTC. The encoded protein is CASSEGTGAYYGYTF.

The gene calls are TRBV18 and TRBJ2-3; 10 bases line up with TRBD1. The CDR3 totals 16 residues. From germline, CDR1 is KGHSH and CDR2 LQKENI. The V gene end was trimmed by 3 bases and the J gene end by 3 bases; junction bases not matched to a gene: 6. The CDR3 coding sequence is TGTGCCAGCTCACCTCTAGACAGGGGGCTGACAGATACGCAGTATTTT. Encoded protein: CASSPLDRGLTDTQYF.

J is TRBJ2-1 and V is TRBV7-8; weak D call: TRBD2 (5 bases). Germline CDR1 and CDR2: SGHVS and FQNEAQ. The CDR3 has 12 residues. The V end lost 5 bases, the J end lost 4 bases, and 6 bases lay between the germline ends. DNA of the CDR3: TGTGCCAGCAGCCGGACTTACAATGAGCAGTTCTTC. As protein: CASSRTYNEQFF. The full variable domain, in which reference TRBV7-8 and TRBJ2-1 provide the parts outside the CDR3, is GAGVSQSPRYKVAKRGQDVALRCDPISGHVSLFWYQQALGQGPEFLTYFQNEAQLDKSGLPSDRFFAERPEGSVSTLKIQRTQQEDSAVYLCASSRTYNEQFFGPGTRLTVL.

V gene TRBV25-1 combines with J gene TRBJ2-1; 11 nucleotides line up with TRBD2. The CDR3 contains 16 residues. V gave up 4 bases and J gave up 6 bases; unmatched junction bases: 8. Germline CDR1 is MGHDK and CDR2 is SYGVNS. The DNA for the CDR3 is TGTGCCAGCAGTGCCCAAACTAGCGGGAGTAGCAATGAGCAGTTCTTC. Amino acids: CASSAQTSGSSNEQFF.

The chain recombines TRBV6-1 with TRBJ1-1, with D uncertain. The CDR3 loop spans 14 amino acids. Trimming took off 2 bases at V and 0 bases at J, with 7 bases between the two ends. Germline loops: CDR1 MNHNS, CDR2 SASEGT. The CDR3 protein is CASSEIYMNTEAFF. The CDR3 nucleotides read TGTGCCAGCAGTGAAATCTACATGAACACTGAAGCTTTCTTT.

The CDR3 loop reads CASSYRQGYGGYGYTF. CDR3 bases: TGTGCCAGCAGTTACAGGCAGGGGTACGGCGGCTATGGCTACACCTTC. The chain has TRBV6-5 and TRBJ1-2, with a possible D match to TRBD1 (6 bases). CDR1 is MNHEY, CDR2 SVGAGI, per germline. Trimming removed 2 bases from V and 4 bases from J, with 17 bases in between. The CDR3 covers 16 residues.

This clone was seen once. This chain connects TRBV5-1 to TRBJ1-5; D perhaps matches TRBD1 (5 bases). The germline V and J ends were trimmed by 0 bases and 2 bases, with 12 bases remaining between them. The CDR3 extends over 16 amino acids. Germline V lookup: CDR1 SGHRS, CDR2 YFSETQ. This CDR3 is CASSLGDQRGNQPQHF. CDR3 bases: TGCGCCAGCAGCTTGGGGGACCAAAGGGGCAATCAGCCCCAGCATTTT. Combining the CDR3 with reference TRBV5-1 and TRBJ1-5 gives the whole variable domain KAGVTQTPRYLIKTRGQQVTLSCSPISGHRSVSWYQQTPGQGLQFLFEYFSETQRNKGNFPGRFSGRQFSNSRSEMNVSTLELGDSALYLCASSLGDQRGNQPQHFGDGTRLSIL.

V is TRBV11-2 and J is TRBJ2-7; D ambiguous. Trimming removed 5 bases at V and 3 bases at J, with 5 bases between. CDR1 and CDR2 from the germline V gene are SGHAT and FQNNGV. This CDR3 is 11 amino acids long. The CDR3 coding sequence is TGTGCCAGCAGCCTCCACTACGAGCAGTACTTC. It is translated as CASSLHYEQYF.

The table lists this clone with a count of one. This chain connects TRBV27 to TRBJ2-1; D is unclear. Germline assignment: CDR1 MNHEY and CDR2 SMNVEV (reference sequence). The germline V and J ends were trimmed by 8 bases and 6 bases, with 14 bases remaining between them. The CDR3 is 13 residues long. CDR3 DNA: TGTGCCAGCTGGCCGGCATGGGTCAATGAGCAGTTCTTC. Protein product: CASWPAWVNEQFF.

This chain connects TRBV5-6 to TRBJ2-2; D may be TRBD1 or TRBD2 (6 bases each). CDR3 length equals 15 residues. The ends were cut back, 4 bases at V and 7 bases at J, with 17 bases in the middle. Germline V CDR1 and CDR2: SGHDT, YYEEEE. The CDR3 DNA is TGTGCCAGCAGCCCGGATGGGGGGCAGGGCGGGGAGCTGTTTTTT. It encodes CASSPDGGQGGELFF.

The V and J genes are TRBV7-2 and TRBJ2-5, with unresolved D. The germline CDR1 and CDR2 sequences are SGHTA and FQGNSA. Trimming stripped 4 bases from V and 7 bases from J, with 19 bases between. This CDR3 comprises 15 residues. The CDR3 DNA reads TGTGCCAGCAGCTCTCGTCAGACAATCTACGGGACCCAGTACTTC. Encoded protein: CASSSRQTIYGTQYF.

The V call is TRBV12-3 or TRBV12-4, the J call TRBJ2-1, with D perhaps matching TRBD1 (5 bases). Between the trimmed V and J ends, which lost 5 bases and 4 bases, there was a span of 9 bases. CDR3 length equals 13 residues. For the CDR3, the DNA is TGTGCCAGCAGTCAGACAGAATACAATGAGCAGTTCTTC. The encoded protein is CASSQTEYNEQFF.

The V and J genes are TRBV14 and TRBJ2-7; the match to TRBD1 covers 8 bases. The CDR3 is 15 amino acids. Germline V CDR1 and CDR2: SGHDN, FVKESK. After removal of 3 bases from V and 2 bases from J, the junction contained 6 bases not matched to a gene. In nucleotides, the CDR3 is TGTGCCAGCAGCCAGGATTTACAGGGGGCCTACGAGCAGTACTTC. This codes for CASSQDLQGAYEQYF.

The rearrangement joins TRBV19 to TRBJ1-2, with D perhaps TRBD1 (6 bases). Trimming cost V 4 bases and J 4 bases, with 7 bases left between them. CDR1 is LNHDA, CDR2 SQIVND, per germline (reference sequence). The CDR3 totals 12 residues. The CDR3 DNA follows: TGTGCCAGTAGTAGGACAGCCTATGGCTACACCTTC. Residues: CASSRTAYGYTF.

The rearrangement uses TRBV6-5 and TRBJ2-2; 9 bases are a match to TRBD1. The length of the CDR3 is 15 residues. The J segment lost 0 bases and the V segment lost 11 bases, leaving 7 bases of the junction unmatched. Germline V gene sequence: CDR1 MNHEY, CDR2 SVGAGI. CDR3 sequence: CAGAQGASNTGELFF. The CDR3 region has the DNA TGTGCCGGCGCACAGGGGGCTTCGAACACCGGGGAGCTGTTTTTT.

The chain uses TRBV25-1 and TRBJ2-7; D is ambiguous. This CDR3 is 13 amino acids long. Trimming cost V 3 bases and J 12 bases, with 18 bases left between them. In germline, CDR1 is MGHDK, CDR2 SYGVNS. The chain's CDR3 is CASSDPPQTSGYF. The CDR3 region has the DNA TGTGCCAGCAGTGACCCCCCCCAGACTTCTGGGTACTTC.

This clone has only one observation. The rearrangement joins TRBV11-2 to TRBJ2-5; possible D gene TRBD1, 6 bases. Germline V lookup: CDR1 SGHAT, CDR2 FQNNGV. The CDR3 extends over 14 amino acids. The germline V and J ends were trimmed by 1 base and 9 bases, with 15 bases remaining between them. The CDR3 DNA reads TGTGCCAGCAGCTTAGGTGCAGGGGTGGGGGCCCAGTACTTC. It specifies CASSLGAGVGAQYF.